This TCR beta chain appears in the sequencing data of a study of blood T cell repertoires in COVID-19. Across the study: The United States, Italy and Spain supplied acute and convalescent COVID-19 samples. PBMCs, B-cell-depleted T cells, or T cells were the source of the cDNA or gDNA that made up the material.

Repertoires were generated with immunoSEQ multiplex PCR, while TCRdb's copy carries only in-frame clones and drops some. The profile shows tens of thousands of clones, roughly 76% of them singletons. Germline CDR1 is SGHTA and CDR2 is FQGNSA. This CDR3 is built from 16 residues. The junction had 14 bases not matched to a gene; V was cut back by 5 bases and J by 5 bases. The chain joins TRBV7-2 to TRBJ2-7; 8 nucleotides match TRBD2. The receptor's source is a man older than 75 with COVID-19, enrolled during active disease. The specimen was peripheral blood. The CDR3 protein is CASSPLPGGGGNEQYF. In nucleotides, the CDR3 is TGTGCCAGCAGCCCCCTCCCCGGGGGGGGCGGTAACGAGCAGTACTTC.